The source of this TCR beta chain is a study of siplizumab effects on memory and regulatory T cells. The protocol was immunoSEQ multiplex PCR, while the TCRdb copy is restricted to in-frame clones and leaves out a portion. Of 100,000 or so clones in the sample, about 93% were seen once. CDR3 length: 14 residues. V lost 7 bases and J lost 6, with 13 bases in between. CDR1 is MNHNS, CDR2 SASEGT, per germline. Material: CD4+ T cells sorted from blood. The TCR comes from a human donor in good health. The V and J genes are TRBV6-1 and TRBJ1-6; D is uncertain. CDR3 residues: CASTEETANSPLHF. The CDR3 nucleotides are TGTGCCAGCACCGAAGAAACAGCTAATTCACCCCTCCACTTT.